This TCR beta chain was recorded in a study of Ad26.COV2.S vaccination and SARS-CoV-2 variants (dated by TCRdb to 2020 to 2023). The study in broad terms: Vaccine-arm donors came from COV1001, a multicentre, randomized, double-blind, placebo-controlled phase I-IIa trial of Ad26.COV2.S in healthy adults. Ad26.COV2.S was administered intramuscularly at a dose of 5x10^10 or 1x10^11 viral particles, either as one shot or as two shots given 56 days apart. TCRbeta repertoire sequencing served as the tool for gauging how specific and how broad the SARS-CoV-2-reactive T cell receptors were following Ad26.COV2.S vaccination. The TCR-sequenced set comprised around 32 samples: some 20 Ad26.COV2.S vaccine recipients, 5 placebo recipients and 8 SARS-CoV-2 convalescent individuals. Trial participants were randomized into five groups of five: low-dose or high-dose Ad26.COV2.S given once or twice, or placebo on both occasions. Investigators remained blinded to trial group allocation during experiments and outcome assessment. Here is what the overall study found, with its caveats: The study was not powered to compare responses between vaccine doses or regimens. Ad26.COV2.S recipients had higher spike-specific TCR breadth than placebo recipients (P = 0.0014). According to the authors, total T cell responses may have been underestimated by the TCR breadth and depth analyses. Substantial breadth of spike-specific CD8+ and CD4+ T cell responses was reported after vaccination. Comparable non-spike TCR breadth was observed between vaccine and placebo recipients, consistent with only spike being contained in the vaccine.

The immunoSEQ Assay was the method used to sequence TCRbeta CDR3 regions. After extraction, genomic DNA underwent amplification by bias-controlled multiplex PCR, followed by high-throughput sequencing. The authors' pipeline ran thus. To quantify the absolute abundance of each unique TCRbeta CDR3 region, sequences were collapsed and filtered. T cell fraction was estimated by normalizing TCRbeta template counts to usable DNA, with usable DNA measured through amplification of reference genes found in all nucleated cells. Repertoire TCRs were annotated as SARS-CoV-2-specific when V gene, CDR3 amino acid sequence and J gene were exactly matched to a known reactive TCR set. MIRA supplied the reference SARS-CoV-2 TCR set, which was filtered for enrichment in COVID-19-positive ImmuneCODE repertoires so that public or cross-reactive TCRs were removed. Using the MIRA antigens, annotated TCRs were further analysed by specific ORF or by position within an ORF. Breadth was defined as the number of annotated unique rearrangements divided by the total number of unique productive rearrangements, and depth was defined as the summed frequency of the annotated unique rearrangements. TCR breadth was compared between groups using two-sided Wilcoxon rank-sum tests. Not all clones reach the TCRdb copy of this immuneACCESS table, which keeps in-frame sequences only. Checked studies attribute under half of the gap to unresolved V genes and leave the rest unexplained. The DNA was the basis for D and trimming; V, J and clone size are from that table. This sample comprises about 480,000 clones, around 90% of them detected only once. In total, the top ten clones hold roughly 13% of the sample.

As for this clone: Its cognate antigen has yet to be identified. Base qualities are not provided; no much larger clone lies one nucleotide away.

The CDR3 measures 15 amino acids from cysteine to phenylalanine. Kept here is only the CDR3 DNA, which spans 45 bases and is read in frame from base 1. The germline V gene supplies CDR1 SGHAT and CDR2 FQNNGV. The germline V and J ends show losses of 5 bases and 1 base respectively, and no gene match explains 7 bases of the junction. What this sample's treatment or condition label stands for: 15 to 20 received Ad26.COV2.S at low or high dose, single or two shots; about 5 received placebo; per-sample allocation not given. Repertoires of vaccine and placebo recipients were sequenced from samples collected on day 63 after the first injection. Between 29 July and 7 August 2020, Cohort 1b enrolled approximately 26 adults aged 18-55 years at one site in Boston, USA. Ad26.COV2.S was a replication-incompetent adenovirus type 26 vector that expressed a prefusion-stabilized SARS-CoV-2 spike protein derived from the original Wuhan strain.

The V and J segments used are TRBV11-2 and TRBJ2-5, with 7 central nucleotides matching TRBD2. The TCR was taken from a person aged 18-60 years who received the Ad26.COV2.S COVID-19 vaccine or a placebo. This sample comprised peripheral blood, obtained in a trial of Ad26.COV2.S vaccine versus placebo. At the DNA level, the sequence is TGTGCCAGCAGCCCTTTTGGGACTACCCAAGAGACCCAGTACTTC. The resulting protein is CASSPFGTTQETQYF.